This T cell receptor (beta chain) was found in a study of CD4 T cells in relation to SARS-CoV-2 and coronaviruses. Assay: immunoSEQ multiplex PCR; the TCRdb copy retains only in-frame clones and omits some. This sample has 58,000 or so clones; about 91% occur once, and the top ten carry 0.3% to 0.45%. Trimming took 6 bases from V and 2 from J, leaving 8 bases between them. The length of the CDR3 is 12 residues. Sample: naive CD4+ T cells from PBMCs. Sample subset: naive CD4+ T cells isolated by negative enrichment. The chain recombines TRBV12-3 or TRBV12-4 with TRBJ2-7, with a weak D call TRBD1 (6 bases). This sequence was found in an adult with COVID-19. DNA for the CDR3: TGTGCCAGCAGCAGGGGCCCCTACGAGCAGTACTTC. Encoded protein: CASSRGPYEQYF.